One sample yielded the 11 T cell receptor beta chains listed below, sequenced in a study of T cells in Graves' hyperthyroidism and ophthalmopathy. Researchers amplified the TCR beta CDR3 regions from RNA transcripts. A set of HTBI primers served as the primers for a first-round RT-PCR of the TCR CDR3. TCRdb re-called the multiplex PCR reads with MiXCR, one entry per CDR3 protein. The sample consists of a few hundred thousand distinct CDR3 sequences, about an eighth of them appearing once. The sequencing sample was made of blood. The receptor set was obtained from a woman in her late teens or twenties with Graves' hyperthyroidism.

This clonotype was seen more than once but under ten times. This may be a read error: a much more frequent sequence differs by one nucleotide. This rearrangement joins TRBV12-3 or TRBV12-4 to TRBJ2-6; D perhaps matches TRBD1 (5 bases). The length of the CDR3 is 19 residues. CDR3 nucleotides: TGTGCCAGCAGTCTTCGTGGTGGCCAGCCCGTCTCTGGGGCCAACGTCCCGACTTTC. Protein product: CASSLRGGQPVSGANVPTF.

This clonotype turned up a few times. The chain carries TRBV15 and TRBJ2-1; 13 bases agree with TRBD2. The CDR3 runs to 19 residues. CDR1 is LNHNV, CDR2 YYDKDF, per germline (reference sequence). V lost 1 base to trimming and J lost 8 bases; unmatched junction nucleotides: 14. The CDR3 spells CATSRGGQGGLAGSHEQFF. The DNA for the CDR3 is TGTGCCACCAGCAGAGGTGGACAGGGGGGACTAGCGGGAAGTCATGAGCAGTTCTTC.

This clonotype was counted ten times or more. The chain carries TRBV7-9 and TRBJ2-7; no reliable D call. The CDR3 has 13 residues. Germline CDR1 reads SEHNR; CDR2 reads FQNEAQ (reference sequence). The V end was cut by 5 bases, the J end by 6 bases, with 14 bases between. As DNA, the CDR3 is TGTGCCAGCAGCCCTGCCAGAGGATCCGAGCAGTACGTC. Its protein is CASSPARGSEQYV.

In this sample, this clonotype turned up many times. The chain joins TRBV11-2 to TRBJ2-7, with 9 positions matching TRBD2. This CDR3 has 17 residues. Germline V gene lookup returns CDR1 SGHAT and CDR2 FQNNGV. The trim removed 4 bases at V and 0 bases at J, leaving 10 bases unmatched. The CDR3, as DNA: TGTGCCAGCAGCTCGACTAGCGGAGGTTTTAGCTCCTACGAGCAGTACTTC. Its translation is CASSSTSGGFSSYEQYF.

This clonotype was detected many times. V usage is TRBV29-1 and J usage is TRBJ2-1; 8 bases align to TRBD1. The ends lost 3 bases at V and 5 bases at J; junction bases unmatched: 12. Germline CDR1 SQVTM, CDR2 ANQGSEA. The CDR3 runs 16 residues. The CDR3 coding sequence is TGCAGCGTTGACTCCACGGGGACAGGTTTGAACAATGAGCAGTTCTTC. Translated: CSVDSTGTGLNNEQFF.

Details on this clonotype: This CDR3 fails to terminate in the conserved phenylalanine or tryptophan, so it likely reflects a read error. The chain employs TRBV19 and TRBJ2-5; 10 positions match TRBD2. The junction had 9 bases not matched to a gene; V was cut back by 4 bases and J by 4 bases. This CDR3 has 16 amino acids. Germline CDR1 LNHDA, CDR2 SQIVND (reference sequence). The CDR3 coding sequence is TGTGCCAGTAGTAGCCTAGCGGGAGAGCTCGGAGAGACCCAGTACGTC. Translated: CASSSLAGELGETQYV.

This rearrangement joins TRBV12-3 or TRBV12-4 to TRBJ2-1; 9 bases align to TRBD2. The CDR3 length is 19 residues. V dropped 5 bases and J dropped 1; count of bases not matched to a gene: 15. The CDR3 here is CASSPFSGSGGSSYNEQFF. The CDR3 DNA follows: TGTGCCAGCAGTCCATTTAGCGGGAGTGGGGGTAGTTCCTACAATGAGCAGTTCTTC.

This clonotype has at least ten counts. The chain carries TRBV12-3 or TRBV12-4 and TRBJ2-2, with a possible D match to TRBD2 (6 bases). The V and J ends lost 4 bases and 0 bases respectively, with 21 bases between them. The CDR3 spans 19 residues. The CDR3 DNA follows: TGTGCCAGCAGTTCTTACGGGGGAAAAACCCGCGCGAACACCGGGGAGCTGTTTTTT. Its protein is CASSSYGGKTRANTGELFF.

This clonotype appeared a few times. The genes are TRBV30 and TRBJ1-5; 7 nucleotides align to TRBD1. V gave up 2 bases and J gave up 5 bases; unmatched junction bases: 3. The CDR3 extends over 13 amino acids. Per germline, CDR1 GTSNPN and CDR2 SVGIG (reference sequence). The CDR3 bases are TGTGCCTGGAGTCTCACAGGGGATCAGCCCCAGCATTTT. Its protein is CAWSLTGDQPQHF. The variable domain in full, with the rest retrieved from reference TRBV30 and TRBJ1-5, is SQTIHQWPATLVQPVGSPLSLECTVEGTSNPNLYWYRQAAGRGLQLLFYSVGIGQISSEVPQNLSASRPQDRQFILSSKKLLLSDSGFYLCAWSLTGDQPQHFGDGTRLSIL.

The chain carries TRBV5-1 and TRBJ2-5; D unresolved. Germline CDR1 and CDR2: SGHRS and YFSETQ. V lost 0 bases and J lost 1, with 7 bases in between. The CDR3 contains 14 residues. Here the CDR3 reads CASSLEPLQETQYF. CDR3 sequence (DNA): TGCGCCAGCAGCTTGGAACCCCTCCAAGAGACCCAGTACTTC.

V is TRBV19 and J is TRBJ2-5; 11 nucleotides match TRBD2. CDR1 is LNHDA and CDR2 is SQIVND in the germline V gene (reference sequence). This CDR3 comprises 16 residues. Trimming cost V 1 base and J 7 bases; bases outside gene matches: 8. The CDR3 region is CASSIALAGAARTQYF. CDR3 nucleotides: TGTGCCAGTAGTATAGCACTAGCGGGAGCCGCGCGGACCCAGTACTTC.